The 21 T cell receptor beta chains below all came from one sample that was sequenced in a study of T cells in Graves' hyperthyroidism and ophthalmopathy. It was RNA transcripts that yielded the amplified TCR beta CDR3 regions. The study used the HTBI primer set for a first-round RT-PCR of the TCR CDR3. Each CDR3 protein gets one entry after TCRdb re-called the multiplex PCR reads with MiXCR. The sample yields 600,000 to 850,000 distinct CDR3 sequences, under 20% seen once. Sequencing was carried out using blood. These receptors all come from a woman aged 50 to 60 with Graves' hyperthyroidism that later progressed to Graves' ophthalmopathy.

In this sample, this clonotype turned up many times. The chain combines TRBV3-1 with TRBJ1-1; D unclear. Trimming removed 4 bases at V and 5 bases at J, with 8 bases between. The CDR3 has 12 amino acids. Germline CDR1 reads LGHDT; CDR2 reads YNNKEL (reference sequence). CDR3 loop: CASSLTATEAFF. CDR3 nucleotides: TGTGCCAGCAGCCTCACTGCTACTGAAGCTTTCTTT.

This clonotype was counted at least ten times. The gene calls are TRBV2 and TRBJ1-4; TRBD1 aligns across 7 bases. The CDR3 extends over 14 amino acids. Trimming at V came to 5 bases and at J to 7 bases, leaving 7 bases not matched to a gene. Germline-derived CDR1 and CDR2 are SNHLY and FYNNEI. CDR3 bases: TGTGCCAGCAGTCCGACAGGGTTTGGTGAAAAACTGTTTTTT. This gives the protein CASSPTGFGEKLFF.

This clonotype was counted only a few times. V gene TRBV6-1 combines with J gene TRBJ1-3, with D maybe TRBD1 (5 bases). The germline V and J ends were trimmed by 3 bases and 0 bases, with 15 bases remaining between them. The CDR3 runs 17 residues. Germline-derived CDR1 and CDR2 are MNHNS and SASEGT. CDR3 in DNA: TGTGCCAGCAGTGACCTTCGATTGGGGGTCTCTGGAAACACCATATATTTT. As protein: CASSDLRLGVSGNTIYF.

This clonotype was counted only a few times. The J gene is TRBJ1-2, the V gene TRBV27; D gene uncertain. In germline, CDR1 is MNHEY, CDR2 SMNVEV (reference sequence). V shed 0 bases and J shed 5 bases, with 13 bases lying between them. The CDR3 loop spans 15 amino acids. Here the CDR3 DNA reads TGTGCCAGCAGTTTATCGTTCGGAGGAACGTATGGCTACACCTTC. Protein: CASSLSFGGTYGYTF.

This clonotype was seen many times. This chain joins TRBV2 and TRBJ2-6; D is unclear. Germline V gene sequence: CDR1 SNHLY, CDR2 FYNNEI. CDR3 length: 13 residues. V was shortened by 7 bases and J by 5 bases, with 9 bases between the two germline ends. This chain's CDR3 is CASTNLRANVLTF. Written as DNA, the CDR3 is TGTGCCAGCACCAATCTGAGGGCCAACGTCCTGACTTTC.

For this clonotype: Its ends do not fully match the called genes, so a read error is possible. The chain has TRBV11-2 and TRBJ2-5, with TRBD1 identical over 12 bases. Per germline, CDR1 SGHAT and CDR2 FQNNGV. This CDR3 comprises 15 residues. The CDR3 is CANSWGQGAWETQYF. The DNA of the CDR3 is TGTGCCAACAGCTGGGGACAGGGGGCGTGGGAGACCCAGTACTTC.

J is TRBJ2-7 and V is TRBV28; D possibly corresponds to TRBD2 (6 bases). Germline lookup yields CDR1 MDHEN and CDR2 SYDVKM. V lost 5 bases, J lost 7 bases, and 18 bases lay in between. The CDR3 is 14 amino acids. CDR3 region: CASSLSGLLEEQYF. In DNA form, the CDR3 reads TGTGCCAGCAGTCTTAGCGGTCTTTTGGAAGAGCAGTACTTC.

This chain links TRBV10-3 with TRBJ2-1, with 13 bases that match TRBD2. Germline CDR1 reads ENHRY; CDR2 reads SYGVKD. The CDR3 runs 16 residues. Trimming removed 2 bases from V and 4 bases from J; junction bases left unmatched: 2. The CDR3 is CAISEGTSGVYNEQFF. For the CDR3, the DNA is TGTGCCATCAGTGAGGGGACTAGCGGGGTTTACAATGAGCAGTTCTTC.

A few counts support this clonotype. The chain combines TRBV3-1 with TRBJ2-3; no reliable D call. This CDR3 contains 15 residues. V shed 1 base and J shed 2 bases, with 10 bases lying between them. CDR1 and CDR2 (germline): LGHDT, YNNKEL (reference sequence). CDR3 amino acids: CASSQVGSHTDTQYF. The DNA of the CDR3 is TGTGCCAGCAGCCAAGTAGGGTCCCACACAGATACGCAGTATTTT.

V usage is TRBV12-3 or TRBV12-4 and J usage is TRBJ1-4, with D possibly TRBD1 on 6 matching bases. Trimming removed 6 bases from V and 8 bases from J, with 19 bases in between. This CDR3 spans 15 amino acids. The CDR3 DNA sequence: TGTGCCAGCAGCCACCGAGCACAGGGTGAGGAAAAACTGTTTTTT. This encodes CASSHRAQGEEKLFF.

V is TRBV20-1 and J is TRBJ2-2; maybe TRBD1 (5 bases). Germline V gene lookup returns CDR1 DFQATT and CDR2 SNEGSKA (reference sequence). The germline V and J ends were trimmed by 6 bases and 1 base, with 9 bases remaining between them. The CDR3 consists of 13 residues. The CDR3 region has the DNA TGCAGTGCGTTGACAGAGAACACCGGGGAGCTGTTTTTT. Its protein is CSALTENTGELFF.

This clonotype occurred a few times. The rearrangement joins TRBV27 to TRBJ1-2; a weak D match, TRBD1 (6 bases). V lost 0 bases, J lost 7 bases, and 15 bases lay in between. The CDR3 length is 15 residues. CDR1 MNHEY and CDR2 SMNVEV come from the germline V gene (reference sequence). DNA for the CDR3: TGTGCCAGCAGTTTATCGAGCAGGGGAATATTTGGCTACACCTTC. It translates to CASSLSSRGIFGYTF.

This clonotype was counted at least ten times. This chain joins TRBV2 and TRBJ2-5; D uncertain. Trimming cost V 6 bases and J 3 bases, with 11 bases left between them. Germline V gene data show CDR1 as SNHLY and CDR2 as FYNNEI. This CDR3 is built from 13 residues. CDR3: CASSPPAKETQYF. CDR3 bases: TGTGCCAGCAGCCCCCCCGCCAAAGAGACCCAGTACTTC.

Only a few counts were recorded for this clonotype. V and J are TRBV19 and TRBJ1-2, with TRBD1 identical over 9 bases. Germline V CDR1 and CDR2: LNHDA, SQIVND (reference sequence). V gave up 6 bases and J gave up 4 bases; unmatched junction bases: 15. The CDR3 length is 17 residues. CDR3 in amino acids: CASRKRTGVAFGYGYTF. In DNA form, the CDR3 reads TGTGCCAGTAGAAAAAGGACAGGGGTCGCCTTTGGCTATGGCTACACCTTC.

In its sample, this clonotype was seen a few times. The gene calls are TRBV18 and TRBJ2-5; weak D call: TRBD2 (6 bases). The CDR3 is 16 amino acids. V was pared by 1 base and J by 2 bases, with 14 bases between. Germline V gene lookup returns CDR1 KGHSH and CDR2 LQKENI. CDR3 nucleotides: TGTGCCAGCTCACCACGAGCGGGCACGGAACAAGAGACCCAGTACTTC. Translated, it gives CASSPRAGTEQETQYF.

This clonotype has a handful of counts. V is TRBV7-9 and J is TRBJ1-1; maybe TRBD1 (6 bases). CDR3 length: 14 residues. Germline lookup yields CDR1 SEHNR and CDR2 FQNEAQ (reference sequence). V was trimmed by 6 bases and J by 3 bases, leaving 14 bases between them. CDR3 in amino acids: CASRKGVDDTEAFF. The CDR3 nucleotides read TGTGCCAGCAGGAAGGGGGTGGACGACACTGAAGCTTTCTTT. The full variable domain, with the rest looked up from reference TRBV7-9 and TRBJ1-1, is DTGVSQNPRHKITKRGQNVTFRCDPISEHNRLYWYRQTLGQGPEFLTYFQNEAQLEKSRLLSDRFSAERPKGSFSTLEIQRTEQGDSAMYLCASRKGVDDTEAFFGQGTRLTVV.

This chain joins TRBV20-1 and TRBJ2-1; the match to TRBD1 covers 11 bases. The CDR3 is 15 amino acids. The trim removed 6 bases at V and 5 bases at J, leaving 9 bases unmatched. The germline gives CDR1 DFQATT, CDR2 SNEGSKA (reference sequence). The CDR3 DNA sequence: TGCAGTGCAGAACCCGGGACAGGGGGGAACAATGAGCAGTTCTTC. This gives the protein CSAEPGTGGNNEQFF.

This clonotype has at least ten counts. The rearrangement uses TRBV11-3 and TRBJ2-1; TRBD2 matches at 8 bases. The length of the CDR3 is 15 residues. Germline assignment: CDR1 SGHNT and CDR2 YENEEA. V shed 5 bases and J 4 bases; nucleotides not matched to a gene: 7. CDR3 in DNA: TGTGCCAGCAGCCGGGAGGGGGGTCATTACAATGAGCAGTTCTTC. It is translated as CASSREGGHYNEQFF.

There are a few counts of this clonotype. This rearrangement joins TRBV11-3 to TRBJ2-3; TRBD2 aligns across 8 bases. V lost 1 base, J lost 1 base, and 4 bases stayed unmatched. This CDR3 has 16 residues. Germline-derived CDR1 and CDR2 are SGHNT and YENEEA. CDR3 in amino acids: CASSLGWREGTDTQYF. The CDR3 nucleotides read TGTGCCAGCAGCTTAGGCTGGCGGGAGGGCACAGATACGCAGTATTTT.

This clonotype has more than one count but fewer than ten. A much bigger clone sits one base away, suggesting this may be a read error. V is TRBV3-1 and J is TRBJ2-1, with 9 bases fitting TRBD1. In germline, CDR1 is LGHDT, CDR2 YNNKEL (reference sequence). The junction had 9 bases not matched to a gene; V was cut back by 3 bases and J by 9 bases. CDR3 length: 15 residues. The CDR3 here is CASSQDRGLWGEQFF. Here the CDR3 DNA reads TGTGCCAGCAGCCAGGACAGGGGACTTTGGGGTGAGCAGTTCTTC.

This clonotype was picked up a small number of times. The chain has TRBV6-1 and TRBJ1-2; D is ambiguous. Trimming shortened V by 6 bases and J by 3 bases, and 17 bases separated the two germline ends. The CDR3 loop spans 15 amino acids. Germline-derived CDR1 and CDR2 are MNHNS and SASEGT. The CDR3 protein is CASRPSRQEYYGYTF. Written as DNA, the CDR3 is TGTGCCAGCAGACCCAGCAGGCAGGAGTACTATGGCTACACCTTC.